Below are 15 T cell receptor beta chains sequenced from a single sample in a study of blood T cell repertoires in COVID-19. Clones were sequenced by immunoSEQ multiplex PCR, and TCRdb holds only the in-frame ones, with some missing. The table lists 40,000 to 45,000 clones, 89% of them singletons. Sequencing was performed on peripheral blood. The source is a human donor in a cohort sampled during active COVID-19.

The chain joins TRBV3-1 (or the pseudogene TRBV3-2) to TRBJ2-5, with 8 bases aligning to TRBD2. V lost 0 bases to trimming and J lost 2 bases; unmatched junction nucleotides: 8. This CDR3 spans 17 amino acids. Germline CDR1 and CDR2: LGHDT and YNNKEL (reference sequence). This CDR3 is CASSQERLLAVQETQYF. The CDR3 DNA is TGTGCCAGCAGCCAAGAGAGACTACTAGCGGTACAAGAGACCCAGTACTTC.

V usage is TRBV27 and J usage is TRBJ2-5; 7 nucleotides align to TRBD2. Germline CDR1 MNHEY, CDR2 SMNVEV (reference sequence). This CDR3 comprises 16 residues. V was clipped by 5 bases and J by 2 bases; unmatched bases: 11. The CDR3 DNA sequence: TGTGCCAGCAGTCCGGGTGCGGGAGATTTTCAAGAGACCCAGTACTTC. Its protein is CASSPGAGDFQETQYF.

This chain connects TRBV2 to TRBJ2-7, with 7 bases aligning to TRBD1. This CDR3 is 14 amino acids long. J lost 2 bases, V lost 5 bases, and 6 bases had no gene match. Germline loops: CDR1 SNHLY, CDR2 FYNNEI. For the CDR3, the DNA is TGTGCCAGCAGTATCCACAGGGGCGCCTACGAGCAGTACTTC. Protein product: CASSIHRGAYEQYF. Looking up the rest from reference TRBV2 and TRBJ2-7 gives the full variable domain: EPEVTQTPSHQVTQMGQEVILRCVPISNHLYFYWYRQILGQKVEFLVSFYNNEISEKSEIFDDQFSVERPDGSNFTLKIRSTKLEDSAMYFCASSIHRGAYEQYFGPGTRLTVT.

The genes are TRBV3-1 (or the pseudogene TRBV3-2) and TRBJ2-5; 12 bases line up with TRBD2. The CDR3 is made up of 16 amino acids. Unmatched junction bases numbered 4, after V lost 1 base and J lost 4 bases. Germline assignment: CDR1 LGHDT and CDR2 YNNKEL (reference sequence). Written as DNA, the CDR3 is TGTGCCAGCAGCCAAGGTGGACTAGCGGGGAGAGAGACCCAGTACTTC. It is translated as CASSQGGLAGRETQYF.

Only a few counts were recorded for this clone. The rearrangement uses TRBV5-1 and TRBJ1-3; 9 bases are a match to TRBD1. This CDR3 is built from 16 residues. V shed 1 base, J shed 4 bases, and the junction held 6 bases outside the gene matches. Looked up from germline, CDR1 is SGHRS and CDR2 is YFSETQ. The CDR3 nucleotides read TGCGCCAGCAGCTTGAGTGCCGGGACAGGGGGAAACACCATATATTTT. Translation: CASSLSAGTGGNTIYF.

The gene calls are TRBV12-5 and TRBJ2-1, with TRBD2 matching over 8 bases. Unmatched junction bases numbered 4, after V lost 3 bases and J lost 6 bases. The CDR3 runs to 14 residues. The germline V gene has CDR1 LGHNT and CDR2 FRNRAP. Here the CDR3 DNA reads TGTGCTAGTGGTTTCGGGGGGGCTGGCAATGAGCAGTTCTTC. Translation gives CASGFGGAGNEQFF.

This rearrangement joins TRBV7-2 to TRBJ2-7, with D possibly matching TRBD2 (6 bases). The CDR3 has 15 residues. The ends were cut back, 2 bases at V and 0 bases at J, with 11 bases in the middle. The germline V gene encodes CDR1 SGHTA and CDR2 FQGNSA. CDR3 region: CASSLLTGVSYEQYF. CDR3 bases: TGTGCCAGCAGCTTACTCACGGGGGTCTCCTACGAGCAGTACTTC.

This clone showed up just once. This sequence joins TRBV7-6 and TRBJ2-1, with unresolved D. The CDR3 is 14 amino acids. V was cut by 1 base and J by 5 bases, with 9 bases left in between. Germline CDR1 is SGHVS and CDR2 is FNYEAQ. The CDR3 DNA reads TGTGCCAGCAGCTTAGGTTATAGTAACAATGAGCAGTTCTTC. Protein: CASSLGYSNNEQFF.

The CDR3 region has the DNA TGTGCCTGGAGAGACAGGGCAGAAGCTTTCTTT. Translated: CAWRDRAEAFF. The genes are TRBV30 and TRBJ1-1, with 7 positions matching TRBD1. The CDR3 is 11 residues long. Losses at the gene ends were 3 bases for V and 8 bases for J; bases not matched to a gene: 3. CDR1 is GTSNPN, CDR2 SVGIG, per germline (reference sequence).

The rearrangement links TRBV29-1 to TRBJ2-5, with D possibly being TRBD2 (6 bases). The germline V gene encodes CDR1 SQVTM and CDR2 ANQGSEA. V was shortened by 1 base and J by 3 bases, with 6 bases between the two germline ends. The CDR3 consists of 12 residues. The CDR3 reads CSVEGGEETQYF. For the CDR3, the DNA is TGCAGCGTTGAAGGGGGGGAAGAGACCCAGTACTTC.

The genes are TRBV5-8 and TRBJ1-5; the D is unclear. V was shortened by 4 bases and J by 0 bases, with 11 bases between the two germline ends. The CDR3 has 15 residues. Germline assignment: CDR1 SGHTS and CDR2 YDEGEE. CDR3 region: CASSRVPYSNQPQHF. CDR3 bases: TGTGCCAGCAGCCGGGTTCCCTATAGCAATCAGCCCCAGCATTTT.

The chain combines TRBV29-1 with TRBJ2-1, with 9 bases that match TRBD2. The CDR3 contains 13 residues. The ends lost 6 bases at V and 5 bases at J; junction bases unmatched: 5. Germline CDR1 reads SQVTM; CDR2 reads ANQGSEA. The CDR3 reads CSVAGGHNNEQFF. For the CDR3, the DNA is TGCAGCGTAGCGGGGGGCCATAACAATGAGCAGTTCTTC.

The genes are TRBV27 and TRBJ2-3; 11 nucleotides align to TRBD1. J was trimmed by 6 bases and V by 6 bases; bases with no gene match: 8. The CDR3 loop spans 15 amino acids. Germline V gene sequence: CDR1 MNHEY, CDR2 SMNVEV (reference sequence). CDR3 protein: CASSPRTGGSDTQYF. The CDR3 DNA reads TGTGCCAGCAGCCCCAGGACAGGGGGCTCGGATACGCAGTATTTT.

The chain joins TRBV10-1 to TRBJ1-1; D is possibly TRBD1 (6 bases). This CDR3 comprises 15 residues. Trimming left V 5 bases short and J 1 base short, with 14 bases between. Germline CDR1 and CDR2: WNHNN and SYGVQD (reference sequence). The CDR3 loop reads CASSQHRVSNTEAFF. DNA of the CDR3: TGCGCCAGCAGTCAACACAGGGTTTCGAACACTGAAGCTTTCTTT.

The chain combines TRBV15 with TRBJ1-2; D not resolved. Germline V gives CDR1 LNHNV, CDR2 YYDKDF (reference sequence). The CDR3 consists of 13 residues. V lost 3 bases, J lost 2 bases, and 7 bases lay in between. CDR3 nucleotide sequence: TGTGCCACCAGCAGCGAGAAAAACTATGGCTACACCTTC. Amino acid sequence: CATSSEKNYGYTF.